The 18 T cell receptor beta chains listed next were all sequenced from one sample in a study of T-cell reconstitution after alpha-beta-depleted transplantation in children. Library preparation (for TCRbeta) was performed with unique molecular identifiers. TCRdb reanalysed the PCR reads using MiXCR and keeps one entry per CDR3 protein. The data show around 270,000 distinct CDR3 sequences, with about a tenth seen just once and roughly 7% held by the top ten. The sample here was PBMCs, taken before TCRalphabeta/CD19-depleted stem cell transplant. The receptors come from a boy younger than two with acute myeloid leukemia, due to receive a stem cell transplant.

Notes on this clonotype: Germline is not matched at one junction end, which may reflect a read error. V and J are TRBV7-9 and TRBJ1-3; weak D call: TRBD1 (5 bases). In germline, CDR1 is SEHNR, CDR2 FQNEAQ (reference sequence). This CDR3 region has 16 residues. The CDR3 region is CASSLGGTYSGHTIYF. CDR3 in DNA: TGTGCCAGCAGCTTAGGAGGGACCTACTCTGGACACACCATATATTTT.

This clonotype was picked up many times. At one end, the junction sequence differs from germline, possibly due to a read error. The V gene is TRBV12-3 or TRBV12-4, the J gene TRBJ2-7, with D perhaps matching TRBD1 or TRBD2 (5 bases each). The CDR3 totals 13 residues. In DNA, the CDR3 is TGTGCCAGCAGACAACTCGGGACGGCCGAGGAGTGCTTC. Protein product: CASRQLGTAEECF.

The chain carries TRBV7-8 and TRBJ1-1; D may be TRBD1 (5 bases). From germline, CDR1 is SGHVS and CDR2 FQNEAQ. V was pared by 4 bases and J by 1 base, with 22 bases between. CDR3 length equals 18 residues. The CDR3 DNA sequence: TGTGCCAGCAGCTATTCGGACAATACCCTCCCGGAGAACACTGAAGCTTTCTTT. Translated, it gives CASSYSDNTLPENTEAFF.

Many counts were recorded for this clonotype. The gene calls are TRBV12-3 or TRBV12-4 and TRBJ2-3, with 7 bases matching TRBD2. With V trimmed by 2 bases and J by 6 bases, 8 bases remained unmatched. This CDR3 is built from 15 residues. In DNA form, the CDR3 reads TGTGCCAGCAGTTTAAGCGGGGCGAGGTCGGATACGCAGTATTTT. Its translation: CASSLSGARSDTQYF.

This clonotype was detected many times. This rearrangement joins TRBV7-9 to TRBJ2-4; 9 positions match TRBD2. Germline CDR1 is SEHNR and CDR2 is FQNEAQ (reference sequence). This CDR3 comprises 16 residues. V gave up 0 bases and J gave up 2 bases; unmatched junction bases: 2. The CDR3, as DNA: TGTGCCAGCAGCTTAGCCGCGGGGGGGCCCAAAAACATTCAGTACTTC. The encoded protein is CASSLAAGGPKNIQYF.

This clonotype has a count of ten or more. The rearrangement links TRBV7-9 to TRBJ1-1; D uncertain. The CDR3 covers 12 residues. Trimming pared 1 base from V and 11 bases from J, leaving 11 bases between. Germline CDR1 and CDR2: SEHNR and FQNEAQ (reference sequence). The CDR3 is CASSLGGFEAFF. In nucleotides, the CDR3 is TGTGCCAGCAGCTTAGGAGGGTTCGAGGCTTTCTTT. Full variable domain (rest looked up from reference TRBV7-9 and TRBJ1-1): DTGVSQNPRHKITKRGQNVTFRCDPISEHNRLYWYRQTLGQGPEFLTYFQNEAQLEKSRLLSDRFSAERPKGSFSTLEIQRTEQGDSAMYLCASSLGGFEAFFGQGTRLTVV.

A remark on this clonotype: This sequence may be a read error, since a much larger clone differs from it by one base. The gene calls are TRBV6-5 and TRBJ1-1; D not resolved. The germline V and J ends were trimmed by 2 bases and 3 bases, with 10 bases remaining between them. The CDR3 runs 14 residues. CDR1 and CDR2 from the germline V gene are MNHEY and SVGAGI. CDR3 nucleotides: TGTGCCAGCAGTTACAGCTGGGTGGACACTGAAGCTTTCTTT. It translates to CASSYSWVDTEAFF.

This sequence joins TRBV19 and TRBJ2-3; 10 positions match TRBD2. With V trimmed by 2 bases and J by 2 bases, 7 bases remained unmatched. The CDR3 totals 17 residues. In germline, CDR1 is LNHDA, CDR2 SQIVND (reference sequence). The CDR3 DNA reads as TGTGCCAGTAGTATAACCGGTAGCGGGAGGAACACAGATACGCAGTATTTT. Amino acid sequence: CASSITGSGRNTDTQYF.

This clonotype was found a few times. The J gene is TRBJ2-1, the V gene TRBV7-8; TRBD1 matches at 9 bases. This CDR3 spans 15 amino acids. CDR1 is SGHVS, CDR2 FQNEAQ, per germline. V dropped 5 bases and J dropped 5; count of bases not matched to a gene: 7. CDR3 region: CASSPRQGEHNEQFF. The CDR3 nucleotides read TGTGCCAGCAGCCCGCGACAGGGGGAACACAATGAGCAGTTCTTC.

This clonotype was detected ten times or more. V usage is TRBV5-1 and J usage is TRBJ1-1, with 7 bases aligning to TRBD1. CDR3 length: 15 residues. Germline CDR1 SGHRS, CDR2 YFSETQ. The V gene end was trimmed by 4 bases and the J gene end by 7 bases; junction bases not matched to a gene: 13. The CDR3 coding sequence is TGCGCCAGCAGCGACCGGGACAGTCTCTCGGGTGAAGCTTTCTTT. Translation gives CASSDRDSLSGEAFF.

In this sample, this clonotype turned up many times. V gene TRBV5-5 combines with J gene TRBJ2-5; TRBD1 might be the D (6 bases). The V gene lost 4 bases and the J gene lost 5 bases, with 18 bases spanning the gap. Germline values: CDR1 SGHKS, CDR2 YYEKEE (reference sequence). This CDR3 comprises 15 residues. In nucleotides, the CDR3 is TGTGCCAGCAGCCTCCCACAGGGAGTAGGGGAGACCCAGTACTTC. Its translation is CASSLPQGVGETQYF. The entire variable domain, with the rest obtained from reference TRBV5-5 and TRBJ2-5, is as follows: DAGVTQSPTHLIKTRGQQVTLRCSPISGHKSVSWYQQVLGQGPQFIFQYYEKEERGRGNFPDRFSARQFPNYSSELNVNALLLGDSALYLCASSLPQGVGETQYFGPGTRLLVL.

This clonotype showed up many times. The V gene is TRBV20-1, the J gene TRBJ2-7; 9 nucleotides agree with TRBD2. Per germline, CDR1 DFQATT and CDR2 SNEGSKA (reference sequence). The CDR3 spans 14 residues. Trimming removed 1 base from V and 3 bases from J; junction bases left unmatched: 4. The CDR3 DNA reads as TGCAGTGCTAGAGGAGCTAGCGGGGTCTACGAGCAGTACTTC. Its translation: CSARGASGVYEQYF.

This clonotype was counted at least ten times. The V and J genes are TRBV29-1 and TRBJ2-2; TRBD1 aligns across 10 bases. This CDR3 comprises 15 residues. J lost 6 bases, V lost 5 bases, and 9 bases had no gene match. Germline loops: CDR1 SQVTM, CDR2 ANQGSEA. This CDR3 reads CSVRDRGRGPGELFF. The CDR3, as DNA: TGCAGCGTTCGAGACAGGGGGCGAGGGCCCGGGGAGCTGTTTTTT.

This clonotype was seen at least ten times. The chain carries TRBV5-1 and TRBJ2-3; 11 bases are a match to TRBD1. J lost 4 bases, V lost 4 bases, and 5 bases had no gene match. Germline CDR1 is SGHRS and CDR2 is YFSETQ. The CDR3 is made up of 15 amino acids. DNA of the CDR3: TGCGCCAGCAGCACAGGACAGGGGGCCGCAGATACGCAGTATTTT. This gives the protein CASSTGQGAADTQYF.

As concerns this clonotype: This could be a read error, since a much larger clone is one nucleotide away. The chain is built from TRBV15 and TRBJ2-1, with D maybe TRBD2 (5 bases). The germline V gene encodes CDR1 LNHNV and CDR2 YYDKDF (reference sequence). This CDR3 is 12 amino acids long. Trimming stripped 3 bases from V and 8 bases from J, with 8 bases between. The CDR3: CATSRVGDEQFF. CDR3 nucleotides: TGTGCCACCAGCAGGGTGGGAGATGAGCAGTTCTTC.

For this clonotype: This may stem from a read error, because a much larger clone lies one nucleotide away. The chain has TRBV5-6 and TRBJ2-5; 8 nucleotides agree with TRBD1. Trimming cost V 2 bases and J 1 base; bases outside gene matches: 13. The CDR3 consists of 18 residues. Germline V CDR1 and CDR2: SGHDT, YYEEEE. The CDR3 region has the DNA TGTGCCAGCAGCTTCATCGGGCCAGGGGGCCCGCCCCAAGAGACCCAGTACTTC. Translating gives CASSFIGPGGPPQETQYF.

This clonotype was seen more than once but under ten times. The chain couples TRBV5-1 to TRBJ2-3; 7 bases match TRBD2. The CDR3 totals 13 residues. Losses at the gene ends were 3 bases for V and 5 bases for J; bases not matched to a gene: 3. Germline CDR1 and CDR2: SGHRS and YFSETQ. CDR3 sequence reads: CASSSGRRDTQYF. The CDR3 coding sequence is TGCGCCAGCAGCTCCGGGAGGCGAGATACGCAGTATTTT.

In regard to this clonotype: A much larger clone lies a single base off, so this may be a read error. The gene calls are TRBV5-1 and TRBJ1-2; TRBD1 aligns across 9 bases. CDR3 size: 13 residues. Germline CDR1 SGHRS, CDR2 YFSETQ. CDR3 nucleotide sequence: TGCGCCGGCAGCCCTCGGGACAGGGAAGGCTACACCTTC. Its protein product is CAGSPRDREGYTF.